A single sample is the source of the 18 T cell receptor beta chains below, sequenced in a study of cytomegalovirus exposure and HLA in healthy donors. The PCR employed 60 Vbeta primers together with 13 Jbeta primers. The assay was immunoSEQ multiplex PCR, and TCRdb's table has in-frame clones only and misses some. The sample holds about 120,000 clones, about three quarters seen once. Sequenced: PBMCs. These receptors were obtained from a female donor in good health and CMV-seronegative.

The chain joins TRBV6-5 to TRBJ1-2, with D tentatively TRBD1 (6 bases). Germline values: CDR1 MNHEY, CDR2 SVGAGI. The ends were cut back, 6 bases at V and 4 bases at J, with 12 bases in the middle. This CDR3 has 13 residues. The CDR3 region has the DNA TGTGCCAGCAGGGAAGACAGGAGCTATGGCTACACCTTC. Translated, it gives CASREDRSYGYTF.

The rearrangement links TRBV6-5 to TRBJ1-2; 9 nucleotides line up with TRBD1. CDR3 length: 13 amino acids. Germline CDR1 MNHEY, CDR2 SVGAGI. J gave up 7 bases and V 7 bases, and 7 bases lay outside the gene matches. CDR3 sequence reads: CASTRGQGTGYTF. The CDR3 DNA is TGTGCCAGCACTCGGGGACAGGGAACTGGCTACACCTTC.

The chain uses TRBV2 and TRBJ2-2; perhaps TRBD1 as D (6 bases). CDR1 and CDR2 (germline): SNHLY, FYNNEI. Trimming stripped 2 bases from V and 2 bases from J, with 9 bases between. CDR3 length: 15 residues. The CDR3 loop reads CASSELDRNTGELFF. CDR3 coding DNA: TGTGCCAGCAGTGAACTGGACAGAAACACCGGGGAGCTGTTTTTT.

This clone occurred once. The V gene is TRBV18, the J gene TRBJ2-1; D is unresolved. Trimming removed 3 bases from V and 7 bases from J, with 7 bases in between. This CDR3 region has 12 residues. Germline V gene sequence: CDR1 KGHSH, CDR2 LQKENI. The CDR3 is CASSPEQNEQFF. In DNA form, the CDR3 reads TGTGCCAGCTCACCGGAGCAAAATGAGCAGTTCTTC.

V usage is TRBV4-1 and J usage is TRBJ1-2; the match to TRBD1 covers 8 bases. V was clipped by 5 bases and J by 3 bases; unmatched bases: 17. The CDR3 totals 18 residues. Germline CDR1 MGHRA, CDR2 YSYEKL. CDR3 sequence reads: CASSRPYPGQVDYYGYTF. The CDR3 coding sequence is TGCGCCAGCAGCAGACCCTACCCGGGACAGGTGGACTACTATGGCTACACCTTC.

A single count supports this clone. J is TRBJ2-3 and V is TRBV7-2, with 12 bases aligning to TRBD2. The germline CDR1 and CDR2 sequences are SGHTA and FQGNSA. V lost 6 bases and J lost 6; bases outside the gene matches: 7. CDR3 size: 15 residues. DNA for the CDR3: TGTGCCAGCAGTTTGACTAGCGGGGGCGGGGATACGCAGTATTTT. This translates into CASSLTSGGGDTQYF.

The chain combines TRBV6-1 with TRBJ1-1; 9 bases align to TRBD1. The trim removed 5 bases at V and 1 base at J, leaving 5 bases unmatched. The germline V gene encodes CDR1 MNHNS and CDR2 SASEGT. The CDR3 spans 15 residues. CDR3 region: CASSRQGGPNTEAFF. DNA for the CDR3: TGTGCCAGCAGTCGACAGGGGGGTCCGAACACTGAAGCTTTCTTT.

This clone was detected a few times. The V and J genes are TRBV5-1 and TRBJ1-2; 8 bases are shared with TRBD1. The germline CDR1 and CDR2 sequences are SGHRS and YFSETQ. J gave up 10 bases and V 2 bases, and 10 bases lay outside the gene matches. This CDR3 has 14 amino acids. In nucleotides, the CDR3 is TGCGCCAGCAGCTTTAGGCAGGGGGCTAATGACTACACCTTC. Translation: CASSFRQGANDYTF.

V gene TRBV19 combines with J gene TRBJ1-5; 10 nucleotides line up with TRBD1. Germline V gene data show CDR1 as LNHDA and CDR2 as SQIVND (reference sequence). V shed 6 bases and J 4 bases; nucleotides not matched to a gene: 3. The CDR3 contains 14 residues. The CDR3: CASRPGQGNQPQHF. The CDR3 DNA follows: TGTGCCAGTAGACCGGGACAGGGGAATCAGCCCCAGCATTTT.

The CDR3 is CASSPSGTGTEAFF. The DNA of the CDR3 is TGCGCCAGCAGCCCGTCGGGGACAGGGACTGAAGCTTTCTTT. The rearrangement uses TRBV5-1 and TRBJ1-1; 9 bases map to TRBD1. The CDR3 contains 14 residues. J lost 5 bases, V lost 4 bases, and 6 bases had no gene match. Germline CDR1 and CDR2: SGHRS and YFSETQ. Filled out from reference TRBV5-1 and TRBJ1-1, the complete variable domain reads KAGVTQTPRYLIKTRGQQVTLSCSPISGHRSVSWYQQTPGQGLQFLFEYFSETQRNKGNFPGRFSGRQFSNSRSEMNVSTLELGDSALYLCASSPSGTGTEAFFGQGTRLTVV.

The chain joins TRBV7-2 to TRBJ2-2; perhaps TRBD1 as D (6 bases). The CDR3 has 18 amino acids. Trimming removed 2 bases from V and 4 bases from J, with 20 bases in between. Germline-derived CDR1 and CDR2 are SGHTA and FQGNSA. The CDR3 reads CASSLTEWGRGGTGELFF. DNA for the CDR3: TGTGCCAGCAGCTTAACGGAATGGGGGCGCGGAGGCACCGGGGAGCTGTTTTTT.

The rearrangement joins TRBV6-1 to TRBJ2-5, with 7 bases that match TRBD1. Losses at the gene ends were 7 bases for V and 5 bases for J; bases not matched to a gene: 4. The CDR3 extends over 12 amino acids. The V gene's germline CDR1 is MNHNS and CDR2 SASEGT. The CDR3 sequence is CASTTGAETQYF. CDR3 DNA sequence: TGTGCCAGCACTACAGGGGCGGAGACCCAGTACTTC.

As DNA, the CDR3 is TGTGCCAGCAGTTACTTACAGGGAACTTCACCCCTCCACTTT. Its translation is CASSYLQGTSPLHF. The J gene is TRBJ1-6, the V gene TRBV6-6; D perhaps matches TRBD1 (6 bases). The CDR3 sequence is 14 residues long. Per germline, CDR1 MNHNY and CDR2 SVGAGI (reference sequence). Trimming took off 1 base at V and 9 bases at J, with 10 bases between the two ends.

The gene calls are TRBV29-1 and TRBJ1-3; possibly TRBD1 for D (5 bases). The CDR3 loop spans 15 amino acids. The germline CDR1 and CDR2 sequences are SQVTM and ANQGSEA. The V end lost 7 bases, the J end lost 0 bases, and 16 bases lay between the germline ends. The CDR3 nucleotides read TGCAGCGCCACGACCCCAGGGCCCTCTGGAAACACCATATATTTT. As protein: CSATTPGPSGNTIYF.

The chain couples TRBV5-1 to TRBJ1-4; D gene ambiguous. Trimming shortened V by 2 bases and J by 0 bases, and 5 bases separated the two germline ends. Germline V gene lookup returns CDR1 SGHRS and CDR2 YFSETQ. The CDR3 totals 14 residues. For the CDR3, the DNA is TGCGCCAGCAGCTTCTCAGCAACTAATGAAAAACTGTTTTTT. This codes for CASSFSATNEKLFF.

The genes are TRBV19 and TRBJ2-2; TRBD2 agrees at 7 bases. V shed 10 bases, J shed 5 bases, and the junction held 7 bases outside the gene matches. Germline values: CDR1 LNHDA, CDR2 SQIVND (reference sequence). The CDR3 covers 13 residues. The CDR3: CATALGGTGELFF. The DNA of the CDR3 is TGTGCCACCGCACTCGGGGGGACCGGGGAGCTGTTTTTT.

The chain couples TRBV18 to TRBJ1-2, with D possibly TRBD1 on 6 matching bases. Trimming pared 1 base from V and 6 bases from J, leaving 6 bases between. The germline CDR1 and CDR2 sequences are KGHSH and LQKENI. The CDR3 sequence is 12 residues long. CDR3 in DNA: TGTGCCAGCTCACCACAGGGGGATGGCTACACCTTC. Its protein product is CASSPQGDGYTF.

The chain uses TRBV27 and TRBJ2-7; TRBD1 might be the D (6 bases). Trimming shortened V by 2 bases and J by 0 bases, and 11 bases separated the two germline ends. CDR3 length equals 15 residues. In germline, CDR1 is MNHEY, CDR2 SMNVEV (reference sequence). CDR3 loop: CASSLPQGSSYEQYF. The CDR3, as DNA: TGTGCCAGCAGTTTACCCCAGGGGAGCTCCTACGAGCAGTACTTC.